The clone carrying this T cell receptor beta chain has only a few counts. Its cognate antigen is unknown. These data originate in a study of cytomegalovirus exposure and HLA in healthy donors. Trimming cost V 4 bases and J 4 bases, with 5 bases left between them. In germline, CDR1 is SNHLY, CDR2 FYNNEI. CDR3 length equals 11 residues. Primers for the PCR totalled 60 Vbeta and 13 Jbeta. Produced via immunoSEQ multiplex PCR; TCRdb's table is partial and in-frame only. In the table there are about 150,000 clones, 76% of which are singletons. The study, taken as a whole, reports: In a later analysis, most CMV-associated TCR beta chains appeared HLA-restricted. Investigators reported fewer than 200 TCR beta chains as tied to cytomegalovirus. Previous analysis showed most TCR beta V segments were productive about 90% or about 30% of the time.

This chain joins TRBV2 and TRBJ2-7, with D hard to call. Specimen: PBMCs. This receptor was obtained from a female donor in good health and CMV-seropositive. CDR3 bases: TGTGCCAGCAGTGTGCGGTACGAGCAGTACTTC. It encodes CASSVRYEQYF.